A selection of T cell receptor beta chains follows, all from one sample in a study of glioma-infiltrating T cells after dendritic cell vaccination. Sequencing used immunoSEQ multiplex PCR; TCRdb keeps in-frame clones, though not all of them. Of approximately 100,000 clones listed, 75% to 85% are singletons. Material: blood, obtained before dendritic cell vaccination. All receptors derive from a human donor with glioblastoma. The CDR3 runs from the conserved cysteine through the conserved F or W.

V gene: TRBV11-3
J gene: TRBJ2-1
CDR3 protein: CASSLDSGGGYNEQFF

V gene: TRBV7-9
J gene: TRBJ2-3
CDR3 protein: CASSLAVGTGKDTQYF

V gene: TRBV5-1
J gene: TRBJ2-7
CDR3 protein: CASSLAPLGEGEYEQYF

V gene: TRBV6-5
J gene: TRBJ1-6
CDR3 protein: CASRPGGQGSPLHF

V gene: TRBV18
J gene: TRBJ1-1
CDR3 protein: CASSPETTNTEAFF

V gene: TRBV13
J gene: TRBJ2-7
CDR3 protein: CASSETRGQTFF

V gene: TRBV30
J gene: TRBJ2-3
CDR3 protein: CAWSVSRMPTDTQYF

V gene: TRBV4-2
J gene: TRBJ2-1
CDR3 protein: CASSQEGWGGKFF

V gene: TRBV7-2
J gene: TRBJ2-2
CDR3 protein: CASSATGGDSGELFF

V gene: TRBV5-1
J gene: TRBJ2-1
CDR3 protein: CASSWDRGQGNEQFF

V gene: TRBV6-5
J gene: TRBJ1-4
CDR3 protein: CASSWGQGIKLFF

V gene: TRBV4-3
J gene: TRBJ1-1
CDR3 protein: CASSQGTGTENTEAFF

V gene: TRBV9
J gene: TRBJ2-1
CDR3 protein: CASSLLAGGRNEQFF

V gene: TRBV6-1
J gene: TRBJ1-2
CDR3 protein: CASIFSGDGYTF

V gene: TRBV5-4
J gene: TRBJ2-3
CDR3 protein: CASSQTDTQYF

V gene: TRBV10-3
J gene: TRBJ2-7
CDR3 protein: CAIRQGSYEQYF

V gene: TRBV11-3
J gene: TRBJ2-1
CDR3 protein: CATRQEYNEQFF

V gene: TRBV7-2
J gene: TRBJ2-3
CDR3 protein: CASSLVRGGATSTDTQYF

V gene: TRBV6-5
J gene: TRBJ1-6
CDR3 protein: CASSYNRVNSPLHF

V gene: TRBV6-5
J gene: TRBJ1-1
CDR3 protein: CASTRHFLNTEAFF

V gene: TRBV6-5
J gene: TRBJ2-3
CDR3 protein: CASRSGGSTTDTQYF

V gene: TRBV4-1
J gene: TRBJ1-2
CDR3 protein: CASRSDRIYGYTF

V gene: TRBV5-4
J gene: TRBJ2-7
CDR3 protein: CASSARGGADEQYF

V gene: TRBV6-6
J gene: TRBJ2-7
CDR3 protein: CATRTGAYEQYF

V gene: TRBV19
J gene: TRBJ1-6
CDR3 protein: CASSPGRAGGSYNSPLHF

V gene: TRBV6-5
J gene: TRBJ2-7
CDR3 protein: CASSYGLLYEQYF

V gene: TRBV6-6
J gene: TRBJ1-1
CDR3 protein: CASSVAAGTEAFF

V gene: TRBV14
J gene: TRBJ2-1
CDR3 protein: CASSLRGGLVDNEQFF

V gene: TRBV6-5
J gene: TRBJ1-3
CDR3 protein: CASSQTGTGNTIYF

V gene: TRBV7-2
J gene: TRBJ1-2
CDR3 protein: CASSSWTGSNGYTF

V gene: TRBV6-5
J gene: TRBJ1-1
CDR3 protein: CATVRRFGAFF

V gene: TRBV29-1
J gene: TRBJ2-7
CDR3 protein: CSVVSGGAGREQYF

V gene: TRBV11-2
J gene: TRBJ2-7
CDR3 protein: CASSPSAGSETSYEQYF

V gene: TRBV27
J gene: TRBJ2-3
CDR3 protein: CASSAPGGTRVRKARDTQYF

V gene: TRBV27
J gene: TRBJ1-6
CDR3 protein: CASRPGAGDSPLHF

V gene: TRBV7-9
J gene: TRBJ2-6
CDR3 protein: CASSPSGANVLTF

V gene: TRBV7-9
J gene: TRBJ2-1
CDR3 protein: CASSLTSDSYNEQFF

V gene: TRBV5-1
J gene: TRBJ1-2
CDR3 protein: CASSFQGSSGYTF

V gene: TRBV7-9
J gene: TRBJ2-3
CDR3 protein: CASIWGRYTDTQYF

V gene: TRBV7-8
J gene: TRBJ1-5
CDR3 protein: CASSKTGVVQPQHF

V gene: TRBV6-4
J gene: TRBJ2-4
CDR3 protein: CASSARGSLAKNIQYF